This T cell receptor (beta chain) was recorded in a study of identical twins. Germline CDR1 is SGHRS and CDR2 is YFSETQ. CDR3 length equals 14 residues. Trimming took off 3 bases at V and 5 bases at J, with 14 bases between the two ends. As concerns this clonotype: Its specificity is unknown.

TCRdb redid the calling of the 5' RACE reads with MiXCR, one entry per CDR3 protein. The repertoire holds 470,000 or so distinct CDR3 sequences, with roughly 24% as singletons. Study-wide results and limits: The study drew conclusions from cross-sectional statistical analysis, not from following the same donors. Clonotypes of the beta chain that were abundant in cord blood carried fewer insertions (memory repertoires showed none).

The sample was also linked to a second study, of T cells expressing NK-cell markers. Turning to that study: It was sorted CD3+CD56-NKG2C+, CD3+CD56+NKG2C- and CD3+CD56+NKG2C+ T cells that provided the TCR beta repertoires.

This sequence joins TRBV5-1 and TRBJ2-5; possible D gene TRBD2, 5 bases. This TCR was recovered from a young woman in good health. The specimen sequenced was CD4+ T cells sorted from blood. The CDR3 nucleotides read TGCGCCAGCAGCTCCGCCGGGATTGGGGAGACCCAGTACTTC. It codes for CASSSAGIGETQYF. Full variable domain (missing parts from reference TRBV5-1 and TRBJ2-5): KAGVTQTPRYLIKTRGQQVTLSCSPISGHRSVSWYQQTPGQGLQFLFEYFSETQRNKGNFPGRFSGRQFSNSRSEMNVSTLELGDSALYLCASSSAGIGETQYFGPGTRLLVL.